The rows below give T cell receptor beta chains drawn from one sample of a study of T cells in localized non-small cell lung cancer. The assay was immunoSEQ multiplex PCR, and TCRdb's table has in-frame clones only and misses some. The sample gives more than 30,000 clones, around 90% of which show up once; around a sixth is in the top ten. The sequencing here drew on peripheral blood mononuclear cells, taken before any cancer treatment. The receptors here all came from a man between 40 and 75 years old with stage III lung adenocarcinoma. The CDR3 runs from the conserved cysteine through the conserved F or W. Fields, in order: J gene, V gene, clone size, D gene, CDR3 protein, CDR3 DNA. A D gene is named only where the DNA matches it firmly. Clone size is given for some rows only: seen once, a few or many times, or a class if the clone is expanded.

j_call: TRBJ1-1; v_call: TRBV14; clone_size: .; d_call: TRBD1; cdr3_aa: CASSIRTGAMNTEAFF; cdr3_nt: TGTGCCAGCAGCATCCGGACAGGCGCGATGAACACTGAAGCTTTCTTT
j_call: TRBJ1-2; v_call: TRBV28; clone_size: .; d_call: .; cdr3_aa: CASSVSGARGGYGYTF; cdr3_nt: TGTGCCAGCAGTGTCTCAGGGGCTCGGGGGGGCTATGGCTACACCTTC
j_call: TRBJ2-5; v_call: TRBV15; clone_size: .; d_call: .; cdr3_aa: CATSLPGAGYQETQYF; cdr3_nt: TGTGCCACCAGTCTACCAGGGGCCGGGTACCAAGAGACCCAGTACTTC
j_call: TRBJ1-1; v_call: TRBV7-2; clone_size: .; d_call: TRBD1; cdr3_aa: CASRDRVNGGRNTEAFF; cdr3_nt: TGTGCCAGCAGAGACAGGGTAAATGGGGGGAGGAACACTGAAGCTTTCTTT
j_call: TRBJ2-1; v_call: TRBV19; clone_size: .; d_call: TRBD1; cdr3_aa: CASSSGTGVRYNEQFF; cdr3_nt: TGTGCCAGTAGTAGTGGGACAGGGGTCCGCTACAATGAGCAGTTCTTC
j_call: TRBJ1-1; v_call: TRBV6-5; clone_size: .; d_call: TRBD1; cdr3_aa: CASSYRGRGTEAFF; cdr3_nt: TGTGCCAGCAGTTACAGGGGGCGGGGAACTGAAGCTTTCTTT
j_call: TRBJ1-5; v_call: TRBV7-8; clone_size: few; d_call: .; cdr3_aa: CASSLQANPRGQPQHF; cdr3_nt: TGTGCCAGCAGCCTTCAAGCTAACCCCAGGGGTCAGCCCCAGCATTTT
j_call: TRBJ2-7; v_call: TRBV7-3; clone_size: .; d_call: .; cdr3_aa: CASSRANSYEQYF; cdr3_nt: TGTGCCAGCAGCAGGGCAAACTCCTACGAGCAGTACTTC
j_call: TRBJ1-1; v_call: TRBV29-1; clone_size: .; d_call: .; cdr3_aa: CSVVGDPTEAFF; cdr3_nt: TGCAGCGTTGTGGGGGACCCCACTGAAGCTTTCTTT
j_call: TRBJ1-1; v_call: TRBV18; clone_size: .; d_call: .; cdr3_aa: CASSPLPRNTEAFF; cdr3_nt: TGTGCCAGCTCACCACTGCCCAGGAACACTGAAGCTTTCTTT
j_call: TRBJ2-3; v_call: TRBV7-2; clone_size: .; d_call: .; cdr3_aa: CASSFGQSTDTQYF; cdr3_nt: TGTGCCAGCAGCTTTGGCCAGAGCACAGATACGCAGTATTTT
j_call: TRBJ2-7; v_call: TRBV2; clone_size: .; d_call: .; cdr3_aa: CATSWGAGEQYF; cdr3_nt: TGTGCCACTTCATGGGGGGCTGGGGAGCAGTACTTC
j_call: TRBJ2-1; v_call: TRBV4-1; clone_size: .; d_call: TRBD2; cdr3_aa: CASSQVPLAGGPGGEQFF; cdr3_nt: TGCGCCAGCAGCCAAGTCCCCCTAGCGGGGGGGCCTGGTGGTGAGCAGTTCTTC
j_call: TRBJ2-1; v_call: TRBV7-8; clone_size: .; d_call: TRBD1; cdr3_aa: CASTRRDRDYNEQFF; cdr3_nt: TGTGCCAGCACGAGAAGGGACAGGGATTACAATGAGCAGTTCTTC
j_call: TRBJ1-2; v_call: TRBV7-9; clone_size: .; d_call: TRBD1; cdr3_aa: CASSPRTGNYGYTF; cdr3_nt: TGTGCCAGCAGCCCTCGGACAGGGAACTATGGCTACACCTTC
j_call: TRBJ1-1; v_call: TRBV6-1; clone_size: .; d_call: .; cdr3_aa: CASSASHRTEAFF; cdr3_nt: TGTGCCAGCAGTGCTTCCCACCGCACTGAAGCTTTCTTT
j_call: TRBJ2-1; v_call: TRBV9; clone_size: .; d_call: TRBD2; cdr3_aa: CASSVDPSGGAIEQFF; cdr3_nt: TGTGCCAGCAGCGTAGATCCTAGCGGGGGGGCAATTGAGCAGTTCTTC